The next 9 T cell receptor beta chains were all read from a single sample in a study of T cells in localized non-small cell lung cancer. Method: immunoSEQ multiplex PCR; TCRdb's copy keeps in-frame clones and lacks some. The data show about 40,000 clones, 80% to 85% seen once. Here the sequenced sample was peripheral blood mononuclear cells, taken before any cancer treatment. The receptor set was obtained from a male donor at least 60 years old with stage II lung adenocarcinoma.

The J gene is TRBJ2-5, the V gene TRBV18; no definite D call. CDR1 is KGHSH, CDR2 LQKENI, per germline. The length of the CDR3 is 12 residues. Trimming removed 3 bases from V and 5 bases from J, with 7 bases in between. CDR3 loop: CASSPVRETQYF. The DNA of the CDR3 is TGTGCCAGCTCACCCGTTCGGGAGACCCAGTACTTC.

V is TRBV5-1 and J is TRBJ2-7; 11 nucleotides align to TRBD1. The CDR3 is 14 amino acids. J was trimmed by 4 bases and V by 5 bases; bases with no gene match: 5. CDR1 and CDR2 (germline): SGHRS, YFSETQ. The CDR3 coding sequence is TGCGCCAGCAGGTTCGGGACAGGGGGTTACGAGCAGTACTTC. Amino acids: CASRFGTGGYEQYF.

CDR3 in amino acids: CASSRQSSYEQYF. The DNA for the CDR3 is TGTGCCAGCAGTAGACAGAGCTCCTACGAGCAGTACTTC. The chain joins TRBV7-2 to TRBJ2-7, with a possible D match to TRBD1 (5 bases). The CDR3 sequence is 13 residues long. Germline lookup yields CDR1 SGHTA and CDR2 FQGNSA. V lost 6 bases to trimming and J lost 0 bases, with 9 bases between them. The entire variable domain, with the rest obtained from reference TRBV7-2 and TRBJ2-7, is as follows: GAGVSQSPSNKVTEKGKDVELRCDPISGHTALYWYRQSLGQGLEFLIYFQGNSAPDKSGLPSDRFSAERTGGSVSTLTIQRTQQEDSAVYLCASSRQSSYEQYFGPGTRLTVT.

V usage is TRBV28 and J usage is TRBJ2-2, with D unclear. The CDR3 sequence is 15 residues long. CDR1 MDHEN and CDR2 SYDVKM come from the germline V gene. V was cut by 10 bases and J by 0 bases, with 15 bases left in between. CDR3 nucleotide sequence: TGTGCCACCCTTCTAGTGCCATCGAACACCGGGGAGCTGTTTTTT. Protein: CATLLVPSNTGELFF. Full variable domain (outside the CDR3, taken from reference TRBV28 and TRBJ2-2): DVKVTQSSRYLVKRTGEKVFLECVQDMDHENMFWYRQDPGLGLRLIYFSYDVKMKEKGDIPEGYSVSREKKERFSLILESASTNQTSMYLCATLLVPSNTGELFFGEGSRLTVL.

The J gene is TRBJ2-3, the V gene TRBV18; either TRBD1 or TRBD2 may supply D (5 bases each). The CDR3 is 15 residues long. Germline CDR1 and CDR2: KGHSH and LQKENI. V was clipped by 3 bases and J by 0 bases, with 10 bases between them. The chain's CDR3 is CASSPGESSTDTQYF. CDR3 nucleotide sequence: TGTGCCAGCTCACCGGGGGAATCTAGCACAGATACGCAGTATTTT. Together with reference TRBV18 and TRBJ2-3, the CDR3 gives the full variable domain: NAGVMQNPRHLVRRRGQEARLRCSPMKGHSHVYWYRQLPEEGLKFMVYLQKENIIDESGMPKERFSAEFPKEGPSILRIQQVVRGDSAAYFCASSPGESSTDTQYFGPGTRLTVL.

The V and J genes are TRBV6-5 and TRBJ1-5; D may be TRBD1 (6 bases). Germline V gene data show CDR1 as MNHEY and CDR2 as SVGAGI. V was pared by 6 bases and J by 2 bases, with 14 bases between. The CDR3 runs 15 residues. CDR3 coding DNA: TGTGCCAGCAGCTTGGACAGAAACGGCAATCAGCCCCAGCATTTT. Protein: CASSLDRNGNQPQHF.

The rearrangement links TRBV5-4 to TRBJ2-3, with D perhaps TRBD1 (6 bases). V was cut by 1 base and J by 6 bases, with 15 bases left in between. CDR3 size: 15 residues. The germline gives CDR1 SGHNT, CDR2 YYREEE (reference sequence). As DNA, the CDR3 is TGTGCCAGCAGCTTGAGACAGGCTCGGGGCGATACGCAGTATTTT. This sequence encodes CASSLRQARGDTQYF. The whole variable domain, filled in from reference TRBV5-4 and TRBJ2-3, reads ETGVTQSPTHLIKTRGQQVTLRCSSQSGHNTVSWYQQALGQGPQFIFQYYREEENGRGNFPPRFSGLQFPNYSSELNVNALELDDSALYLCASSLRQARGDTQYFGPGTRLTVL.

This clone was seen a handful of times. V usage is TRBV11-2 and J usage is TRBJ1-2; a possible D gene is TRBD1 (5 bases). The germline V and J ends were trimmed by 2 bases and 2 bases, with 6 bases remaining between them. The CDR3 consists of 13 residues. Germline V lookup: CDR1 SGHAT, CDR2 FQNNGV. The CDR3 bases are TGTGCCAGCAGCTTAAGACAGAACTATGGCTACACCTTC. It yields the protein CASSLRQNYGYTF.

The chain couples TRBV28 to TRBJ2-1; 15 positions match TRBD2. The V segment lost 7 bases and the J segment 7 bases; nucleotides outside the gene matches: 5. Germline-derived CDR1 and CDR2 are MDHEN and SYDVKM. The CDR3 has 15 residues. CDR3: CASTRTSGRVNEQFF. For the CDR3, the DNA is TGTGCCAGCACACGGACTAGCGGGAGGGTAAATGAGCAGTTCTTC.